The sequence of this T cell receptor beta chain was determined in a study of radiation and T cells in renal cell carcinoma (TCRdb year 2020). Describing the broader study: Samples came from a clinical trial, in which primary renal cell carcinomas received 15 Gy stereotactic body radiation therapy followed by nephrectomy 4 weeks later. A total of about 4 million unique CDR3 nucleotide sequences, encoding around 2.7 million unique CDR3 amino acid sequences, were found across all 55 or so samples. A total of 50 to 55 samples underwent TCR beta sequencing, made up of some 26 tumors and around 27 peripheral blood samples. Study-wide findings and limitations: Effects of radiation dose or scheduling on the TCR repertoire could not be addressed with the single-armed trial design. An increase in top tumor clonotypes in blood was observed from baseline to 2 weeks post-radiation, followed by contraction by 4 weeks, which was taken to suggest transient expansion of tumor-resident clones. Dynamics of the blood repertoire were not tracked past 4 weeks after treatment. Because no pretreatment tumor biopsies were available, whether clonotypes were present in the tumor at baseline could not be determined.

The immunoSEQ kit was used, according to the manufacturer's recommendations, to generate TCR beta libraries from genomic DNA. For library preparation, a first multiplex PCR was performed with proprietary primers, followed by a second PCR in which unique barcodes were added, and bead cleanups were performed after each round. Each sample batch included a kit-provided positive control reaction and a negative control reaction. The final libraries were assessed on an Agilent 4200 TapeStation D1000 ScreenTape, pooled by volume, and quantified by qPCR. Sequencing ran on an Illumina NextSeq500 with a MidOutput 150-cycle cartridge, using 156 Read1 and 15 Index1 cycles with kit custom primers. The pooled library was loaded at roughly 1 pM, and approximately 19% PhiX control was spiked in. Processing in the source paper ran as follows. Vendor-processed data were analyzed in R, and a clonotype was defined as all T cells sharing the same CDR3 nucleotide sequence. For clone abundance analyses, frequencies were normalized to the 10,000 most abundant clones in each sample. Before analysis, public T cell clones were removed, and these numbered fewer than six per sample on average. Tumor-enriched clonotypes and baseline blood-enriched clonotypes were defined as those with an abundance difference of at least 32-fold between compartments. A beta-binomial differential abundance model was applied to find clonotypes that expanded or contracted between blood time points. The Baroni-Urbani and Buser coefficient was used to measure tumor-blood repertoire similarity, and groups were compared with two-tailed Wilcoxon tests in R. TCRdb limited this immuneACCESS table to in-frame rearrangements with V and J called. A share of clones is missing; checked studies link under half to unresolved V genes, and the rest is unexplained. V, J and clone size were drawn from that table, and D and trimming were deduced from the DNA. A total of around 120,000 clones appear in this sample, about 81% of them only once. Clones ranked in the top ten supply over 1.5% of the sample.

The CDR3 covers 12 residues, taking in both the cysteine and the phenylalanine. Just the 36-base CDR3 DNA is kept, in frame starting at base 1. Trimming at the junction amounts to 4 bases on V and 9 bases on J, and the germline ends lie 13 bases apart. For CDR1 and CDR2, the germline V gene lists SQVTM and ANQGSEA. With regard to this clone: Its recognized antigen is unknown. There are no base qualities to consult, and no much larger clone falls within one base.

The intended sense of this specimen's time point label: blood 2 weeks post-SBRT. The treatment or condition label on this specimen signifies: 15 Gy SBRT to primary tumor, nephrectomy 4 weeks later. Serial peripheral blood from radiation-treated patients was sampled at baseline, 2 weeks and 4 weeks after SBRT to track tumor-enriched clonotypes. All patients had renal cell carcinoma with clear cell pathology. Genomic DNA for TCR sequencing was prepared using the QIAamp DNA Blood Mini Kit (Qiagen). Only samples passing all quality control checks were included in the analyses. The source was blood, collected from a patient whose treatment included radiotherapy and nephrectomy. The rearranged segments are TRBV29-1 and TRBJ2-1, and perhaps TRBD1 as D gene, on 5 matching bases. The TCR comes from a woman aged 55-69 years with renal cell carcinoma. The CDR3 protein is CSVVRRGSEQFF. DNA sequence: TGCAGCGTTGTCCGAAGGGGTAGTGAGCAGTTCTTC.